The clone carrying this TCR beta chain was recorded many times. As yet, its antigen is unknown. The CDR3 contains 16 residues. V dropped 4 bases and J dropped 8; count of bases not matched to a gene: 9. The germline V gene encodes CDR1 MGHRA and CDR2 YSYEKL. This entry comes from a study of T-cell reconstitution after alpha-beta-depleted transplantation in children. Findings and limits, study-wide: Newly made T cells mostly supplied T-cell counts and diversity one year after transplant.

It was with unique molecular identifiers that the TCRbeta library was prepared. One entry per CDR3 protein, called by TCRdb with MiXCR from the PCR reads. The sample records about 200,000 distinct CDR3 sequences, 5.5% to 7% being singletons. This TCR came from a girl less than two years old with combined immunodeficiency, due to receive a stem cell transplant. This chain links TRBV4-1 with TRBJ2-1, with 12 bases identical to TRBD1. Sequenced here: PBMCs, sampled before TCRalphabeta/CD19-depleted stem cell transplant. CDR3 coding DNA: TGCGCCAGCAGCCCGGGCCCGGGACAGGGGGCTTATGAGCAGTTCTTC. Protein: CASSPGPGQGAYEQFF.